This TCR beta chain was retrieved from a study of CD8 T cells in Susac syndrome. This clonotype came up once. Random hexamers were used to reverse transcribe the RNA input (about 0.5 to 1 ug). In TCRdb, the immunoSEQ multiplex PCR reads were re-called with MiXCR into one record per CDR3 protein. The top ten clones hold 0.75% of a sample with 50,000 to 55,000 distinct CDR3 sequences, approximately 95% of them seen once. This CDR3 has 12 residues. Per the germline V gene, CDR1 is MDHEN and CDR2 is SYDVKM. Trimming cost V 5 bases and J 8 bases, with 13 bases left between them. The sequencing sample was made of CD8+ T cells from PBMCs. This TCR came from a human donor with Susac syndrome. The rearrangement joins TRBV28 to TRBJ2-7, with D unresolved. CDR3 region: CASSPTFYQQYF. The CDR3 DNA follows: TGTGCCAGCAGTCCCACCTTTTACCAGCAGTACTTC.